The rows below give T cell receptor beta chains drawn from one sample of a study of radiation and T cells in renal cell carcinoma. Method: immunoSEQ multiplex PCR; TCRdb's copy keeps in-frame clones and lacks some. The sample contains some 50,000 clones, approximately 80% of which appear only once. The sample here was blood, taken from a patient whose treatment included radiotherapy and nephrectomy. The source is a woman between 65 and 79 years old with renal cell carcinoma. The CDR3 runs from the conserved cysteine through the conserved F or W. Fields, in order: D gene, V gene, J gene, clone size, CDR3 protein, CDR3 DNA. The D gene is left open where the match is weak. Clone size is not always given. Where it is, it says once, few, many or a class for expanded clones.

D gene: .
V gene: TRBV6-5
J gene: TRBJ1-1
clone size: .
CDR3 protein: CASSYSGGTGEAFF
CDR3 DNA: TGTGCCAGCAGTTACTCAGGCGGGACTGGGGAAGCTTTCTTT

D gene: .
V gene: TRBV6-1
J gene: TRBJ1-4
clone size: .
CDR3 protein: CASSVGPRGEKLFF
CDR3 DNA: TGTGCCAGCAGTGTGGGTCCAAGGGGTGAAAAACTGTTTTTT

D gene: TRBD2
V gene: TRBV5-1
J gene: TRBJ2-1
clone size: .
CDR3 protein: CASSWTSGGLNEQFF
CDR3 DNA: TGCGCCAGCAGCTGGACTAGCGGGGGCCTAAATGAGCAGTTCTTC

D gene: .
V gene: TRBV10-3
J gene: TRBJ2-1
clone size: .
CDR3 protein: CAISANGDEQFF
CDR3 DNA: TGTGCCATCAGTGCCAATGGGGATGAGCAGTTCTTC

D gene: TRBD1
V gene: TRBV29-1
J gene: TRBJ2-3
clone size: .
CDR3 protein: CSGTGGSTDTQYF
CDR3 DNA: TGCAGCGGAACAGGGGGCAGCACAGATACGCAGTATTTT

D gene: .
V gene: TRBV7-6
J gene: TRBJ1-1
clone size: .
CDR3 protein: CASSCARGNTEAFF
CDR3 DNA: TGTGCCAGCAGTTGCGCCAGGGGGAACACTGAAGCTTTCTTT

D gene: .
V gene: TRBV6-5
J gene: TRBJ2-7
clone size: once
CDR3 protein: CASSSGLQRQYF
CDR3 DNA: TGTGCCAGCAGTTCGGGCCTCCAAAGGCAGTACTTC

D gene: .
V gene: TRBV5-1
J gene: TRBJ2-5
clone size: .
CDR3 protein: CASSSGVQGRETQYF
CDR3 DNA: TGCGCCAGCAGCTCTGGGGTGCAGGGCAGGGAGACCCAGTACTTC

D gene: .
V gene: TRBV19
J gene: TRBJ2-7
clone size: .
CDR3 protein: CASSMEGAREQYF
CDR3 DNA: TGTGCCAGTAGTATGGAGGGAGCTCGGGAGCAGTACTTC

D gene: TRBD1
V gene: TRBV13
J gene: TRBJ2-7
clone size: .
CDR3 protein: CASSAGQGGEQYF
CDR3 DNA: TGTGCCAGCAGCGCAGGACAGGGGGGCGAGCAGTACTTC

D gene: TRBD2
V gene: TRBV23-1
J gene: TRBJ2-3
clone size: .
CDR3 protein: CASSQTSGPTDTQYF
CDR3 DNA: TGCGCCAGCAGTCAGACTAGCGGCCCCACAGATACGCAGTATTTT

D gene: .
V gene: TRBV7-2
J gene: TRBJ1-2
clone size: few
CDR3 protein: CASSLSRDNGYTF
CDR3 DNA: TGTGCCAGCAGCTTAAGCAGGGATAATGGCTACACCTTC

D gene: TRBD2
V gene: TRBV7-2
J gene: TRBJ2-1
clone size: .
CDR3 protein: CASRPTSGGYNEQFF
CDR3 DNA: TGTGCCAGCAGACCTACTAGCGGGGGATACAATGAGCAGTTCTTC

D gene: .
V gene: TRBV27
J gene: TRBJ2-5
clone size: .
CDR3 protein: CASSWSQGQETQYF
CDR3 DNA: TGTGCCAGCAGTTGGTCCCAGGGCCAAGAGACCCAGTACTTC

D gene: TRBD1
V gene: TRBV5-6
J gene: TRBJ2-7
clone size: .
CDR3 protein: CASSFWTGRSYEQYF
CDR3 DNA: TGTGCCAGCAGCTTCTGGACAGGGAGGTCCTACGAGCAGTACTTC

D gene: TRBD1
V gene: TRBV19
J gene: TRBJ1-1
clone size: .
CDR3 protein: CASSPQDRGNTEAFF
CDR3 DNA: TGTGCCAGTAGCCCCCAGGACAGGGGCAACACTGAAGCTTTCTTT

D gene: .
V gene: TRBV19
J gene: TRBJ1-6
clone size: .
CDR3 protein: CASSIHGTPNSPLHF
CDR3 DNA: TGTGCCAGTAGTATCCATGGGACACCAAATTCACCCCTCCACTTT

D gene: TRBD1
V gene: TRBV19
J gene: TRBJ1-2
clone size: .
CDR3 protein: CAGGDRVRGYTF
CDR3 DNA: TGTGCCGGGGGGGACAGGGTGCGCGGCTACACCTTC

D gene: .
V gene: TRBV5-1
J gene: TRBJ2-5
clone size: .
CDR3 protein: CASSFVLGETQYF
CDR3 DNA: TGCGCCAGCAGCTTTGTTCTAGGGGAGACCCAGTACTTC

D gene: .
V gene: TRBV6-6
J gene: TRBJ2-5
clone size: few
CDR3 protein: CASRYKETQYF
CDR3 DNA: TGTGCCAGCAGATATAAAGAGACCCAGTACTTC

D gene: .
V gene: TRBV7-9
J gene: TRBJ2-3
clone size: .
CDR3 protein: CASSLALGRSTDTQYF
CDR3 DNA: TGTGCCAGCAGCTTAGCGCTAGGTAGATCCACAGATACGCAGTATTTT

D gene: .
V gene: TRBV2
J gene: TRBJ2-6
clone size: .
CDR3 protein: CASTKGFGANVLTF
CDR3 DNA: TGTGCCAGCACCAAGGGGTTTGGGGCCAACGTCCTGACTTTC

D gene: TRBD1
V gene: TRBV7-9
J gene: TRBJ1-2
clone size: .
CDR3 protein: CASSDPGTGGGGYTF
CDR3 DNA: TGTGCCAGCAGCGATCCCGGGACAGGGGGTGGTGGCTACACCTTC

D gene: .
V gene: TRBV2
J gene: TRBJ1-3
clone size: .
CDR3 protein: CASSEAANSGNTIYF
CDR3 DNA: TGTGCCAGCAGTGAAGCGGCCAACTCTGGAAACACCATATATTTT

D gene: .
V gene: TRBV7-9
J gene: TRBJ1-4
clone size: .
CDR3 protein: CASSLAQGNEKLFF
CDR3 DNA: TGTGCCAGCAGCTTAGCCCAGGGTAATGAAAAACTGTTTTTT

D gene: TRBD1
V gene: TRBV7-3
J gene: TRBJ2-1
clone size: .
CDR3 protein: CASSLEQGNEQFF
CDR3 DNA: TGTGCCAGCAGCTTGGAACAGGGGAATGAGCAGTTCTTC

D gene: TRBD1
V gene: TRBV25-1
J gene: TRBJ2-1
clone size: .
CDR3 protein: CASKSDRGRYNEQFF
CDR3 DNA: TGTGCCAGCAAAAGCGACAGGGGCCGCTACAATGAGCAGTTCTTC

D gene: TRBD1
V gene: TRBV18
J gene: TRBJ1-3
clone size: .
CDR3 protein: CASSPPGTGFGNTIYF
CDR3 DNA: TGTGCCAGCTCACCTCCCGGGACAGGGTTCGGAAACACCATATATTTT

D gene: TRBD1
V gene: TRBV11-3
J gene: TRBJ2-7
clone size: .
CDR3 protein: CASSRDRVSEQYF
CDR3 DNA: TGTGCCAGCAGCCGGGACAGGGTAAGCGAGCAGTACTTC

D gene: .
V gene: TRBV9
J gene: TRBJ1-2
clone size: .
CDR3 protein: CASSVDDLKGYTF
CDR3 DNA: TGTGCCAGCAGCGTAGACGATTTGAAGGGCTACACCTTC

D gene: .
V gene: TRBV5-1
J gene: TRBJ2-5
clone size: .
CDR3 protein: CASSSGEVETQYF
CDR3 DNA: TGCGCCAGCAGCTCAGGGGAGGTGGAGACCCAGTACTTC

D gene: .
V gene: TRBV5-5
J gene: TRBJ2-6
clone size: .
CDR3 protein: CASSLEGSSGANVLTF
CDR3 DNA: TGTGCCAGCAGCTTGGAGGGTTCCTCTGGGGCCAACGTCCTGACTTTC

D gene: .
V gene: TRBV4-1
J gene: TRBJ1-2
clone size: .
CDR3 protein: CASSQDSAGRSYGYTF
CDR3 DNA: TGCGCCAGCAGCCAAGATTCGGCAGGGCGAAGCTATGGCTACACCTTC

D gene: .
V gene: TRBV11-1
J gene: TRBJ2-7
clone size: .
CDR3 protein: CASGRGYYEQYF
CDR3 DNA: TGTGCCAGCGGGCGCGGGTACTACGAGCAGTACTTC

D gene: .
V gene: TRBV19
J gene: TRBJ1-1
clone size: .
CDR3 protein: CASSTSGGWSEAFF
CDR3 DNA: TGTGCCAGTAGTACCTCCGGGGGCTGGAGTGAAGCTTTCTTT

D gene: .
V gene: TRBV28
J gene: TRBJ1-1
clone size: .
CDR3 protein: CASSLRGTEAFF
CDR3 DNA: TGTGCCAGCAGTCTCAGGGGAACTGAAGCTTTCTTT

D gene: .
V gene: TRBV19
J gene: TRBJ1-3
clone size: .
CDR3 protein: CASSIGLDSTGNTIYF
CDR3 DNA: TGTGCCAGTAGTATTGGTTTGGACAGCACTGGAAACACCATATATTTT

D gene: .
V gene: TRBV18
J gene: TRBJ2-3
clone size: .
CDR3 protein: CASSPNVGQGTDTQYF
CDR3 DNA: TGTGCCAGCTCGCCCAACGTTGGGCAGGGGACAGATACGCAGTATTTT

D gene: TRBD1
V gene: TRBV5-1
J gene: TRBJ1-5
clone size: .
CDR3 protein: CASSLAPGGNQPQHF
CDR3 DNA: TGCGCCAGCAGCTTGGCTCCAGGGGGGAATCAGCCCCAGCATTTT

D gene: .
V gene: TRBV11-3
J gene: TRBJ2-7
clone size: .
CDR3 protein: CAGRSHEQYF
CDR3 DNA: TGTGCCGGCCGGTCGCACGAGCAGTACTTC

D gene: .
V gene: TRBV7-2
J gene: TRBJ2-5
clone size: .
CDR3 protein: CASSLGPTLETQYF
CDR3 DNA: TGTGCCAGCAGCTTAGGGCCAACTTTGGAGACCCAGTACTTC

D gene: TRBD2
V gene: TRBV14
J gene: TRBJ2-1
clone size: .
CDR3 protein: CASSKRDSRDEQFF
CDR3 DNA: TGTGCCAGCAGCAAGCGGGACTCCAGGGATGAGCAGTTCTTC